This TCR beta chain is drawn from a study of blood T cell repertoires in COVID-19. Trimming left V 1 base short and J 1 base short, with 10 bases between. There are 15 residues in the CDR3. Looked up from germline, CDR1 is GTSNPN and CDR2 is SVGIG (reference sequence). TCRdb keeps only in-frame clones here, not all; method: immunoSEQ multiplex PCR. The sample contains roughly 50,000 clones, approximately 90% of which appear only once. Sequencing input: peripheral blood. The receptor comes from a man aged 65-85 years with acute or convalescent COVID-19. The V gene is TRBV30, the J gene TRBJ2-2; possible D gene TRBD1, 5 bases. The CDR3 loop reads CAWSEGKGNTGELFF. The CDR3 DNA reads as TGTGCCTGGAGTGAGGGGAAAGGGAACACCGGGGAGCTGTTTTTT.